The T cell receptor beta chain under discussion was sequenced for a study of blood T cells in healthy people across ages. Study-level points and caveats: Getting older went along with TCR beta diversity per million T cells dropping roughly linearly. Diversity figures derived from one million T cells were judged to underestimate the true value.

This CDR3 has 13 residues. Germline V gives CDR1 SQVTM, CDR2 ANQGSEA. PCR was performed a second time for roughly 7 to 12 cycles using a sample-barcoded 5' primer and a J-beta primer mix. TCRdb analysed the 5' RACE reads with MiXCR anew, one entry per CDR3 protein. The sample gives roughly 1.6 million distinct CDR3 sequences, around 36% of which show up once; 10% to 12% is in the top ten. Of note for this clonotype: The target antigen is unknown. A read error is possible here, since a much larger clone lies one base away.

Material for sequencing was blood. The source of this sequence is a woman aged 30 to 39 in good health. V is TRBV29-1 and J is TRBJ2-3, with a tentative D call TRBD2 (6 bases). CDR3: CGVEGRTLDTQYF. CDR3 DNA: TGCGGCGTTGAAGGGAGGACCCTCGATACGCAGTATTTT.